This is a list of T cell receptor beta chains from one sample in a study of blood T cell repertoires in COVID-19. TCRdb's table, derived via immunoSEQ multiplex PCR, lists solely in-frame clones and lacks some. The sample holds 85,000 to 130,000 clones; just over 85% are singletons and the top ten take 2% to 3%. Specimen: PBMCs or T cells enriched from blood (not recorded which). These receptors came from a woman between 50 and 59 years old who had recovered from COVID-19. CDR3s include the opening cysteine and the closing phenylalanine or tryptophan. The D gene is left open where the match is weak. Rows may omit the clone size; those that give it use once, few, many or a size class.

CDR3: CASSLTGRNTGELFF
DNA: TGTGCCAGCAGTTTGACAGGGAGGAACACCGGGGAGCTGTTTTTT
J: TRBJ2-2
size: .
D: TRBD1
V: TRBV28

CDR3: CASSLRGDTEAFF
DNA: TGTGCCAGCAGTTTACGGGGGGACACTGAAGCTTTCTTT
J: TRBJ1-1
size: .
D: .
V: TRBV12-3/TRBV12-4

CDR3: CASSPVLAPNTDTQYF
DNA: TGTGCCAGCAGCCCAGTACTAGCGCCGAACACAGATACGCAGTATTTT
J: TRBJ2-3
size: .
D: TRBD2
V: TRBV7-3

CDR3: CASSAVRGPYEQYF
DNA: TGTGCCAGCAGCGCTGTCAGGGGGCCGTACGAGCAGTACTTC
J: TRBJ2-7
size: .
D: TRBD1
V: TRBV7-6

CDR3: CASAGTGHYPNEKLFF
DNA: TGTGCCAGTGCCGGGACAGGGCATTACCCTAATGAAAAACTGTTTTTT
J: TRBJ1-4
size: few
D: TRBD1
V: TRBV27

CDR3: CASSVYGGPNEKLFF
DNA: TGTGCCAGCAGCGTCTACGGGGGGCCTAATGAAAAACTGTTTTTT
J: TRBJ1-4
size: .
D: .
V: TRBV9

CDR3: CASSSGQVNTDTQYF
DNA: TGTGCCAGCAGCTCGGGACAGGTGAACACAGATACGCAGTATTTT
J: TRBJ2-3
size: .
D: TRBD1
V: TRBV6-5

CDR3: CASRGLAGGPGETQYF
DNA: TGTGCCAGCAGAGGACTAGCGGGAGGGCCAGGGGAGACCCAGTACTTC
J: TRBJ2-5
size: .
D: TRBD2
V: TRBV3-1/TRBV3-2

CDR3: CASSEQGTGTGNTIYF
DNA: TGTGCCAGCAGTGAACAAGGGACAGGGACGGGAAACACCATATATTTT
J: TRBJ1-3
size: once
D: TRBD1
V: TRBV6-1

CDR3: CASSLLGRSGEQYF
DNA: TGTGCCAGCAGTTTATTAGGGAGGTCGGGAGAGCAGTACTTC
J: TRBJ2-7
size: .
D: .
V: TRBV28

CDR3: CASSPTGGPGEQYF
DNA: TGTGCCAGTAGTCCAACAGGGGGCCCGGGCGAGCAGTACTTC
J: TRBJ2-7
size: .
D: TRBD1
V: TRBV28

CDR3: CASSEFGTVNTGELFF
DNA: TGTGCCAGCAGTGAATTTGGGACAGTGAACACCGGGGAGCTGTTTTTT
J: TRBJ2-2
size: .
D: TRBD1
V: TRBV2

CDR3: CASSWDRGDYEQYF
DNA: TGTGCCAGCAGTTGGGACAGGGGGGACTACGAGCAGTACTTC
J: TRBJ2-7
size: .
D: TRBD1
V: TRBV6-5

CDR3: CASSGQGRGNTIYF
DNA: TGTGCCAGCAGCGGGCAGGGGAGAGGAAACACCATATATTTT
J: TRBJ1-3
size: few
D: .
V: TRBV7-9

CDR3: CASSLAGKDYGYTF
DNA: TGTGCCAGCAGTTTAGCAGGGAAGGACTATGGCTACACCTTC
J: TRBJ1-2
size: .
D: .
V: TRBV28

CDR3: CASSLGSGFEAFF
DNA: TGTGCCAGCAGCTTAGGGTCGGGGTTTGAAGCTTTCTTT
J: TRBJ1-1
size: .
D: .
V: TRBV7-9

CDR3: CASSVTLEDKDEQFF
DNA: TGTGCCAGCAGCGTCACCCTCGAGGACAAAGATGAGCAGTTCTTC
J: TRBJ2-1
size: .
D: .
V: TRBV9

CDR3: CASSRGTNNSPLHF
DNA: TGTGCCAGCAGTAGGGGTACTAATAATTCACCCCTCCACTTT
J: TRBJ1-6
size: .
D: .
V: TRBV27

CDR3: CASSLQGSPLHF
DNA: TGTGCCAGCAGTTTGCAGGGTTCACCCCTCCACTTT
J: TRBJ1-6
size: .
D: .
V: TRBV28

CDR3: CASSAPGQGTNTGELFF
DNA: TGTGCCAGCAGCGCCCCGGGACAGGGGACGAACACCGGGGAGCTGTTTTTT
J: TRBJ2-2
size: .
D: TRBD1
V: TRBV5-4

CDR3: CASSSSGNEQFF
DNA: TGTGCCAGCAGCTCCTCAGGCAATGAGCAGTTCTTC
J: TRBJ2-1
size: .
D: .
V: TRBV13

CDR3: CASSDTGTRNQPQHF
DNA: TGTGCCAGCAGCGACACCGGGACAAGAAATCAGCCCCAGCATTTT
J: TRBJ1-5
size: .
D: .
V: TRBV9

CDR3: CASSLLGQGVSEQYF
DNA: TGTGCCAGCAGCTTATTAGGCCAGGGTGTGAGCGAGCAGTACTTC
J: TRBJ2-7
size: .
D: .
V: TRBV7-3

CDR3: CASSEEGDSQYF
DNA: TGTGCCAGCAGTGAAGAAGGGGACTCCCAGTACTTC
J: TRBJ2-5
size: once
D: .
V: TRBV6-1

CDR3: CASSQFDRLYEQYF
DNA: TGCGCCAGCAGTCAATTCGACAGACTCTACGAGCAGTACTTC
J: TRBJ2-7
size: .
D: .
V: TRBV5-1

CDR3: CASRTGTSGAGNEQFF
DNA: TGTGCCAGCAGAACCGGGACTAGCGGGGCTGGTAATGAGCAGTTCTTC
J: TRBJ2-1
size: .
D: TRBD2
V: TRBV2

CDR3: CASSGTGGGEQYF
DNA: TGTGCCAGCAGCGGGACAGGGGGTGGAGAGCAGTACTTC
J: TRBJ2-7
size: once
D: TRBD1
V: TRBV2

CDR3: CASSLSLAGAQTYEQYF
DNA: TGTGCCAGCAGTTTATCCTTAGCGGGGGCCCAGACTTACGAGCAGTACTTC
J: TRBJ2-7
size: .
D: TRBD2
V: TRBV28

CDR3: CATSKRGRGFDEQYF
DNA: TGTGCCACCAGCAAGAGGGGGCGCGGGTTCGACGAGCAGTACTTC
J: TRBJ2-7
size: .
D: TRBD1
V: TRBV15

CDR3: CASSLRGSGDGLQPQHF
DNA: TGTGCCAGTAGTCTCCGGGGCAGCGGGGACGGGTTACAGCCCCAGCATTTT
J: TRBJ1-5
size: .
D: .
V: TRBV19

CDR3: CASSWGQQETQYF
DNA: TGTGCCAGCAGTTGGGGACAGCAAGAGACCCAGTACTTC
J: TRBJ2-5
size: .
D: TRBD1
V: TRBV12-3/TRBV12-4

CDR3: CASSSRQGGSGELFF
DNA: TGTGCCAGCAGCTCCCGACAGGGTGGGAGCGGGGAGCTGTTTTTT
J: TRBJ2-2
size: .
D: TRBD1
V: TRBV3-1/TRBV3-2

CDR3: CASSITGTSGGTKSRAPFF
DNA: TGTGCCAGTAGTATTACCGGGACTAGCGGGGGAACCAAGTCGCGAGCCCCGTTCTTC
J: TRBJ2-1
size: .
D: TRBD2
V: TRBV19

CDR3: CASSPKGTLETQYF
DNA: TGTGCCAGCAGCCCGAAGGGGACTCTTGAGACCCAGTACTTC
J: TRBJ2-5
size: few
D: .
V: TRBV11-1

CDR3: CAWSVESSYNSPLHF
DNA: TGTGCCTGGAGTGTCGAGAGCTCCTATAATTCACCCCTCCACTTT
J: TRBJ1-6
size: .
D: .
V: TRBV30

CDR3: CASSFRRPGLADSSTDTQYF
DNA: TGTGCCAGCAGCTTTCGCCGACCGGGACTAGCGGATTCTAGCACAGATACGCAGTATTTT
J: TRBJ2-3
size: .
D: TRBD2
V: TRBV7-3

CDR3: CASSWSGGDSPLHF
DNA: TGTGCCAGCAGTTGGTCGGGAGGGGATTCACCCCTCCACTTT
J: TRBJ1-6
size: .
D: .
V: TRBV27

CDR3: CASSPGLTDTQYF
DNA: TGTGCCAGCAGCCCTGGGCTAACAGATACGCAGTATTTT
J: TRBJ2-3
size: .
D: .
V: TRBV11-2

CDR3: CASSEMSGRVEQYF
DNA: TGTGCCAGCAGCGAGATGAGCGGGAGGGTCGAGCAGTACTTC
J: TRBJ2-7
size: .
D: TRBD2
V: TRBV3-1/TRBV3-2

CDR3: CASSLSRGRTEAFF
DNA: TGTGCCAGTAGCCTTTCCAGGGGGAGGACTGAAGCTTTCTTT
J: TRBJ1-1
size: many
D: TRBD1
V: TRBV19

CDR3: CASSLGQNRGSNTEAFF
DNA: TGCGCCAGCAGCTTGGGACAGAACAGGGGCTCCAACACTGAAGCTTTCTTT
J: TRBJ1-1
size: .
D: TRBD1
V: TRBV5-1

CDR3: CSVADGTGLPSF
DNA: .
J: TRBJ1-4
size: .
D: .
V: TRBV29-1

CDR3: CASSVRGGGSYNEQFF
DNA: TGTGCCAGCAGCGTAAGAGGCGGGGGTTCCTACAATGAGCAGTTCTTC
J: TRBJ2-1
size: .
D: TRBD2
V: TRBV9